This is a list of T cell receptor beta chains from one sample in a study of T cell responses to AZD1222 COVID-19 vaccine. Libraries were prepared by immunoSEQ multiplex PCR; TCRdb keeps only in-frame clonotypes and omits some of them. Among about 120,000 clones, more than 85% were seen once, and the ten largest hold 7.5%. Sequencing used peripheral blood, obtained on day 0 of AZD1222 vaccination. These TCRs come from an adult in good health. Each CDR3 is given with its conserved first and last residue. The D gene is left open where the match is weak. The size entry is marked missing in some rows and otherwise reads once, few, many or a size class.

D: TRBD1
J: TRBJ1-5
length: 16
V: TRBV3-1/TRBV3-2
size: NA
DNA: TGTGCCAGCAGCCAAGGGGACAGGTTTGGCAATCAGCCCCAGCATTTT
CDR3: CASSQGDRFGNQPQHF

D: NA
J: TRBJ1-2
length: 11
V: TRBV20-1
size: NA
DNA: TGCAGTCCCCCGGGGCTGGGGGGCTACACCTTC
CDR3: CSPPGLGGYTF

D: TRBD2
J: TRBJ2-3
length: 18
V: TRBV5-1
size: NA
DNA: TGCGCCAGCTGCTGGCCGACTAGCGGGGGGGCCGAGGCAGATACGCAGTATTTT
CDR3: CASCWPTSGGAEADTQYF

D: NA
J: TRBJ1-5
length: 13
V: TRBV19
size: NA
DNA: TGTGCCAGTACCGGGTCTTTAAATCAGCCCCAGCATTTT
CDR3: CASTGSLNQPQHF

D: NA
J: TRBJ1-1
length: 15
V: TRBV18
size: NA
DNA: TGTGCCAGCTCACCATCCAACTCGGGGAACACTGAAGCTTTCTTT
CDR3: CASSPSNSGNTEAFF

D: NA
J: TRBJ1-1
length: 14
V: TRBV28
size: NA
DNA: TGTGCCAGCAGCCTAGGGGGGCAGAACACTGAAGCTTTCTTT
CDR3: CASSLGGQNTEAFF

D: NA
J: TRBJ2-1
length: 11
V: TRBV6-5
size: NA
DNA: TGTGCCAGCACCCCTGACCGGGAGCAGTTCTTC
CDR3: CASTPDREQFF

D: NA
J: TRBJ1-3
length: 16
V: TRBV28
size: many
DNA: TGTGCCAGCAGTTTCAGGACGAGAGCCATTGGAAACACCATATATTTT
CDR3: CASSFRTRAIGNTIYF

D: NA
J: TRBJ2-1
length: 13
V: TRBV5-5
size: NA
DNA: TGTGCCAGCAGCTTTATCAGTAACAATGAGCAGTTCTTC
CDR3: CASSFISNNEQFF

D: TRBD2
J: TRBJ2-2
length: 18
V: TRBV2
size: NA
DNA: TGTGCCAGCAGCGAAACCCCTCTAGCGGGGGGGCACACCGGGGAGCTGTTTTTT
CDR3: CASSETPLAGGHTGELFF

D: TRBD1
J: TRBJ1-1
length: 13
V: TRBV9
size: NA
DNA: TGTGCCAGCAGCGTCAACGGACAGGGAAGGGCTTTCTTT
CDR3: CASSVNGQGRAFF